This record concerns one T cell receptor beta chain sequence. This record belongs to a study of blood T cell repertoires in COVID-19. Study details: Acute-phase and convalescent COVID-19 samples originated in the United States, Italy and Spain.

The CDR3 is made up of 15 amino acids. Germline-derived CDR1 and CDR2 are MGHRA and YSYEKL. Trimming removed 4 bases from V and 3 bases from J; junction bases left unmatched: 5. The method was immunoSEQ multiplex PCR; TCRdb's version includes in-frame clones alone and lacks a portion of them. The data hold under 250,000 clones, with approximately 81% observed a single time. V and J are TRBV4-1 and TRBJ1-2, with TRBD1 matching 10 bases. Input material: peripheral blood. The clonotype originates from a man between 45 and 60 years old who had recovered from COVID-19. The CDR3 loop is CASSPGTGVYYGYTF. The DNA for the CDR3 is TGCGCCAGCAGCCCCGGGACAGGGGTATACTATGGCTACACCTTC.